Reported below is one T cell receptor beta chain. No antigen is known for it. The record originates from a study of cytomegalovirus exposure and HLA in healthy donors. CDR1 and CDR2 (germline): SNHLY, FYNNEI. Trimming removed 8 bases from V and 2 bases from J; junction bases left unmatched: 8. This CDR3 has 15 amino acids. Study results and limitations: Later on, a genetic analysis was performed. It linked a missense variant in DCLRE1C with V- and J-gene trimming of TCR beta. Most TCR sequences were seen very rarely across donors, but some public TCRs occurred in many. Specificity for CMV antigens was confirmed in vitro for three of the CMV-associated chains.

60 Vbeta and 13 Jbeta primers were used in PCR. Libraries were prepared by immunoSEQ multiplex PCR; TCRdb keeps only in-frame clonotypes and omits some of them. The data show around 130,000 clones, roughly 82% seen once. The V and J genes are TRBV2 and TRBJ1-1; 10 bases align to TRBD1. Sequenced sample: PBMCs. This receptor was identified in a man younger than 30 in good health and CMV-seropositive. This chain's CDR3 is CASCLDRGVNTEAFF. The CDR3 nucleotides read TGTGCCAGCTGTTTGGACAGGGGGGTTAACACTGAAGCTTTCTTT.